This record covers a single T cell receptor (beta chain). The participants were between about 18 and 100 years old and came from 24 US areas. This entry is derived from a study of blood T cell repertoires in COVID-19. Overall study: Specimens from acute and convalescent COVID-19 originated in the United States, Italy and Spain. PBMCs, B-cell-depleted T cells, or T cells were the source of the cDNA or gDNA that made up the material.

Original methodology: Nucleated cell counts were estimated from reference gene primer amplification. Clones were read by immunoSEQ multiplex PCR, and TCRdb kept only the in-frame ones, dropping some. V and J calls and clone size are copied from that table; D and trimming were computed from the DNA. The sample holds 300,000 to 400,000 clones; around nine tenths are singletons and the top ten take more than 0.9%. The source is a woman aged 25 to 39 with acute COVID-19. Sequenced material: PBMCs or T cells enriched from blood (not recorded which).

The DNA of the CDR3 is TGTGCCAGCAGCTTATCGGCGGGAGAGGGCTACTATGGCTACACCTTC. It specifies CASSLSAGEGYYGYTF. This rearrangement joins TRBV7-2 to TRBJ1-2; no clear D. Per the germline V gene, CDR1 is SGHTA and CDR2 is FQGNSA. Trimming stripped 2 bases from V and 3 bases from J, with 16 bases between. The CDR3 is 16 residues long.